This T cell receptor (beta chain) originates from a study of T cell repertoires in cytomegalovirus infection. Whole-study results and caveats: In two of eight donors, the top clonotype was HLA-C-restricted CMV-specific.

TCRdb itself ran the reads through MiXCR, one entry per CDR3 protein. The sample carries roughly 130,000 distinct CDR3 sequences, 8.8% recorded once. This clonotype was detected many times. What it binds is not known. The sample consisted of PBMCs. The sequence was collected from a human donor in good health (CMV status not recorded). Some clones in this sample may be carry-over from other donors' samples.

CDR3 sequence: CASSLRGVSGNTIYF. The CDR3 region has the DNA TGTGCCAGCAGCTTACGGGGTGTCTCTGGAAACACCATATATTTT. The rearrangement joins TRBV7-2 to TRBJ1-3; D remains unclear. CDR1 SGHTA and CDR2 FQGNSA come from the germline V gene. The CDR3 has 15 amino acids. Trimming shortened V by 2 bases and J by 0 bases, and 8 bases separated the two germline ends.